This TCR beta chain was retrieved from a study of cytomegalovirus exposure and HLA in healthy donors. The PCR had 60 Vbeta and 13 Jbeta primers. Libraries were prepared by immunoSEQ multiplex PCR; TCRdb keeps only in-frame clonotypes and omits some of them. The sample has fewer than 200,000 clones, around 84% seen once. Germline CDR1 is SGHRS and CDR2 is YFSETQ. The CDR3 covers 15 residues. Trimming shortened V by 1 base and J by 4 bases, and 13 bases separated the two germline ends. The material sequenced was PBMCs. The sequence came from a girl aged 2-10 years in good health and CMV-seropositive. The chain joins TRBV5-1 to TRBJ2-3; D ambiguous. CDR3 in amino acids: CASSLQPGTADTQYF. CDR3 nucleotides: TGCGCCAGCAGCTTGCAGCCAGGCACTGCAGATACGCAGTATTTT.